The following is a T cell receptor beta chain sequence with its context. Its antigen is unidentified. Sequencing relied on immunoSEQ assay v3.0, run at survey level. Sequencing targeted roughly 35,000-50,000 T-cell genomes per sample. Repertoires were generated with immunoSEQ multiplex PCR, while TCRdb's copy carries only in-frame clones and drops some. The data show some 5,000 clones, roughly 73% seen once. Two or more post-ART PBMC samples, plus at least one pre-ART sample, were available for each donor. This sample is part of a study of long-term antiretroviral therapy in people with HIV. Study-wide results and caveats: Whichever time point was examined, clones expanded before ART dominated the repertoire. In samples taken after ART, diversity increased but remained below transplant donor control levels.

The CDR3 runs 12 residues. The ends were cut back, 4 bases at V and 8 bases at J, with 9 bases in the middle. Germline lookup yields CDR1 ENHRY and CDR2 SYGVKD. The sequence came from a man aged 35-49 years with HIV. The chain carries TRBV10-3 and TRBJ2-1; D unresolved. Sequencing was performed on unsorted PBMCs, taken 1.8 years before starting antiretroviral therapy. CDR3 nucleotide sequence: TGTGCCATCAGTGGTGTAATGGATGAGCAGTTCTTC. This codes for CAISGVMDEQFF.